This TCR beta chain comes out of a study of massively parallel sequencing of T cell beta chains (dated 2009 in TCRdb). About the investigation overall: The study profiled human TCR beta CDR3 diversity in peripheral blood using 5'-RACE, Illumina short-read sequencing and a dedicated short-read assembly strategy. Study-wide conclusions, independent of this receptor: Because the RNA was pooled from many donors, population-average clonotype abundance rather than any individual repertoire is reflected in the results. TRBV usage was found to range from around 0.01% for TRBV17 to roughly 25% for TRBV20-1, and TRBJ usage was found to range from around 1.5% for TRBJ2-6 to about 17% for TRBJ2-1. Among 37,000 or so distinct clonotypes, more than 55% of clonotypes but only about a fifth of assemblies were accounted for by single-copy clonotypes. Preferential PCR amplification of some TRBV and TRBJ sequences may have skewed the reported gene usage frequencies. A unique TRBV gene could be assigned to only about 23,000 (around 70%) of the clonotypes. A single sequence read supported most clonotypes (about 60% of the roughly 34,000), and this single-read support could in principle inflate apparent diversity. Subsampling showed clonotype counts rising linearly with read number, indicating sequencing depth was far from saturation. CDR3 beta lengths ranging from 21 to 81 nucleotides were observed, with a peak at 45 nucleotides.

Counted from cysteine to phenylalanine, this CDR3 has 13 amino acids. The read is trimmed to its CDR3 DNA, 39 bases read in frame from base 1. The germline V gene specifies SNHLY as CDR1 and FYNNEI as CDR2. A distance of 13 bases separates the germline ends of V and J, which lose 4 bases and 9 bases respectively. Everyone in the donor pool was aged about 18 to 40 years, and the pool included approximately 400 males and roughly 170 females. From 150 to 200 liters of pooled peripheral blood, peripheral leukocyte polyA+ RNA was isolated. For starting material, the researchers used a commercial mRNA preparation made from normal human peripheral blood leukocytes pooled across about 570 individuals. The sequencer listed for this sample is Illumina Genome Analyzer II. Two rounds of nested PCR with TRBC1/TRBC2-specific primers produced a RACE product of about 520 bp, and the RACE product was then gel-purified. To give RACE a 5' anchor, first-strand cDNA synthesis used a TRBC-specific primer together with a template-switching oligonucleotide. Because the RACE amplicon was too long for direct short-read sequencing, the RACE amplicon was concatemerized by ligation and sheared by sonication. PAGE was used to isolate a size fraction of 100 to 300 bp, and that fraction then underwent shotgun sequencing on the Illumina platform. In separate runs on an Illumina GAII, sequencing yielded 18.8 million 36-nt reads and 21.7 million 50-nt single-end reads. Regarding the original processing steps: Assembly of the roughly 40 million pooled reads was done with iSSAKE, using the parameters -m 15, -o 2 and -r 0.7. Reads that aligned to the ends of Ensembl TRBV gene predictions and carried unmatched junctional bases were used to seed de novo CDR3 beta assemblies. Clonotype abundance was estimated from the count of matching assembled contigs rather than from raw read depth. Of the assembled clonotypes, approximately 2,100 (approximately 5.9%) had in-frame stop codons and were removed, leaving about 34,000 productive clonotypes. Of the 310 or so unique TCR sequences obtained by Sanger sequencing of cloned RACE products, roughly 63% were also present in the Illumina assembly. TCRdb's own reprocessing of the public reads used fastp at Q25 and MiXCR and kept productive beta chains. Rows are unified per CDR3 protein, each entry keeping the most common DNA and genes. These V and J calls are TCRdb output, not the study's own analysis. For this sample there are more than 4,000 distinct CDR3 sequences; over 35% appear just once. Less than 3% of the sample is held by the ten biggest clonotypes.

This clonotype has more than one count but fewer than ten. Its antigen specificity is not known. It has no much larger one-base neighbor in the sample; base qualities were not kept. Sample: commercial RNA from peripheral blood pooled from many donors. The chain is made from TRBV2 and TRBJ2-1, with the identity of the D gene unclear. The TCR sequence derives from a pool of human donors in good health; the sample was commercial RNA pooled from many donors. The nucleotide sequence is given as TGTGCCAGCAGTGTCGAGTTTACGGGTGAGCAGTTCTTC. This codes for CASSVEFTGEQFF.